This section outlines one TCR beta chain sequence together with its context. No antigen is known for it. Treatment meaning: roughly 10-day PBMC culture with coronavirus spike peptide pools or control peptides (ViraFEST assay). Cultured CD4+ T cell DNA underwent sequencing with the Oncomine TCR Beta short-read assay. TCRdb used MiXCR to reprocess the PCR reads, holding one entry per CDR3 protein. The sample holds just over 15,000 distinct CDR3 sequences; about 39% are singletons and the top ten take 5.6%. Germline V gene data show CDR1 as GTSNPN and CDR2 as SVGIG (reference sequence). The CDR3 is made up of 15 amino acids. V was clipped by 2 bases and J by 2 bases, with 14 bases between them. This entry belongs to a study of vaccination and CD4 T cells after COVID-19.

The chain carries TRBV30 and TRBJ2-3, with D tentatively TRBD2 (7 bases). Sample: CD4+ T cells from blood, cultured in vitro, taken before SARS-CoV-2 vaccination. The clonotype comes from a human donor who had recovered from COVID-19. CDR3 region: CAWSTLGGHTDTQYF. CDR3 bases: TGTGCCTGGAGTACCCTGGGGGGGCACACAGATACGCAGTATTTT.